Presented here are 30 T cell receptor beta chains from one specimen sequenced in a study of T cell responses to AZD1222 COVID-19 vaccine. TCRdb's table, derived via immunoSEQ multiplex PCR, lists solely in-frame clones and lacks some. The sample comprises around 120,000 clones, just over 85% of which are singletons, and roughly 20% rests with the top ten. The sample consisted of peripheral blood, taken on day 0 of MenACWY control vaccination. These receptors originate from an adult in good health.

CDR3 loop: CASSFGVQPQHF. The CDR3 DNA reads as TGTGCCAGCAGTTTCGGAGTTCAGCCCCAGCATTTT. The chain combines TRBV28 with TRBJ1-5, with D unclear. V lost 3 bases and J lost 6, with 6 bases in between. The CDR3 is 12 amino acids. From germline, CDR1 is MDHEN and CDR2 SYDVKM.

This clone has just a few counts. This sequence joins TRBV6-5 and TRBJ2-1; D may be TRBD1 or TRBD2 (5 bases each). Germline loops: CDR1 MNHEY, CDR2 SVGAGI. This CDR3 is built from 14 residues. Trimming left V 0 bases short and J 8 bases short, with 11 bases between. This CDR3 reads CASSYSSLGDEQFF. The CDR3, as DNA: TGTGCCAGCAGTTACTCGAGCCTGGGGGATGAGCAGTTCTTC.

This chain links TRBV24-1 with TRBJ2-1; D may be TRBD2 (6 bases). The germline V and J ends were trimmed by 3 bases and 9 bases, with 17 bases remaining between them. Per germline, CDR1 KGHDR and CDR2 SFDVKD. The CDR3 runs to 15 residues. CDR3 coding DNA: TGTGCCACCAGTGATCCGGGACTTACAGAGACTGAGCAGTTCTTC. It is translated as CATSDPGLTETEQFF.

The chain has TRBV11-2 and TRBJ2-7, with TRBD1 identical over 9 bases. The germline gives CDR1 SGHAT, CDR2 FQNNGV. Trimming removed 4 bases from V and 5 bases from J; junction bases left unmatched: 9. This CDR3 is 15 amino acids long. The CDR3 DNA reads TGTGCCAGCAGCTCAGCCGGGACAGGGTTGGACGAGCAGTACTTC. Its translation: CASSSAGTGLDEQYF.

This chain links TRBV7-3 with TRBJ2-3; TRBD2 agrees at 10 bases. Germline V gene data show CDR1 as SGHTA and CDR2 as FQGTGA. J was trimmed by 5 bases and V by 1 base; bases with no gene match: 12. CDR3 length: 18 amino acids. CDR3 amino acids: CASSLSPAGGPGGDTQYF. The CDR3 region has the DNA TGTGCCAGCAGCTTAAGCCCAGCGGGAGGGCCGGGGGGAGATACGCAGTATTTT.

The chain links TRBV28 to TRBJ2-2; D uncertain. The CDR3 runs to 14 residues. V was pared by 4 bases and J by 6 bases, with 12 bases between. Germline loops: CDR1 MDHEN, CDR2 SYDVKM. The CDR3 DNA follows: TGTGCCAGCAGTTCACTACGCCCCCCCGGGGAGCTGTTTTTT. It is translated as CASSSLRPPGELFF.

The chain is built from TRBV20-1 and TRBJ2-7; 11 nucleotides align to TRBD2. This CDR3 has 15 residues. J gave up 6 bases and V 3 bases, and 10 bases lay outside the gene matches. The germline gives CDR1 DFQATT, CDR2 SNEGSKA (reference sequence). The CDR3 reads CSASGLLAGVGEQYF. CDR3 in DNA: TGCAGTGCTAGTGGCCTACTAGCGGGAGTTGGCGAGCAGTACTTC.

The chain carries TRBV11-3 and TRBJ1-6; D is undetermined. V lost 3 bases to trimming and J lost 13 bases, with 13 bases between them. Germline V gene sequence: CDR1 SGHNT, CDR2 YENEEA. The CDR3 is made up of 13 amino acids. CDR3 in DNA: TGTGCCAGCAGCTTGGACTCCGGAACCCCCCTCCACTTT. Encoded protein: CASSLDSGTPLHF. Full variable domain (missing parts from reference TRBV11-3 and TRBJ1-6): EAGVVQSPRYKIIEKKQPVAFWCNPISGHNTLYWYLQNLGQGPELLIRYENEEAVDDSQLPKDRFSAERLKGVDSTLKIQPAELGDSAVYLCASSLDSGTPLHFGNGTRLTVT.

V gene TRBV6-5 combines with J gene TRBJ2-7; TRBD1 aligns across 9 bases. CDR3 length equals 16 residues. From germline, CDR1 is MNHEY and CDR2 SVGAGI. V gave up 4 bases and J gave up 2 bases; unmatched junction bases: 9. For the CDR3, the DNA is TGTGCCAGCAGTTCATTAACCGGGACAGGGACCTACGAGCAGTACTTC. Its translation: CASSSLTGTGTYEQYF.

This chain joins TRBV19 and TRBJ1-2; the D is unclear. Germline-derived CDR1 and CDR2 are LNHDA and SQIVND (reference sequence). Deletions cut 6 bases from V and 8 bases from J, with 16 bases between. This CDR3 is 13 amino acids long. In DNA, the CDR3 is TGTGCCAGTAGGCTCTTCGCTGGGGAGGGCTACACCTTC. Its protein product is CASRLFAGEGYTF.

The chain employs TRBV7-2 and TRBJ1-3; D is unclear. Germline assignment: CDR1 SGHTA and CDR2 FQGNSA. Trimming shortened V by 3 bases and J by 4 bases, and 10 bases separated the two germline ends. This CDR3 contains 14 residues. The CDR3 sequence is CASSFTNRGNTIYF. The CDR3 DNA reads as TGTGCCAGCAGCTTTACAAATCGGGGAAACACCATATATTTT.

This clone was seen just once. The rearrangement links TRBV10-2 to TRBJ1-1; unclear D gene. The CDR3 is made up of 14 amino acids. Trimming removed 0 bases from V and 5 bases from J, with 10 bases in between. The germline V gene encodes CDR1 WSHSY and CDR2 SAAADI. The CDR3 coding sequence is TGCGCCAGCAGTGAGTCGTGGGGAGGGACTGAAGCTTTCTTT. Protein sequence: CASSESWGGTEAFF.

CDR3 sequence: CASSFEGRLNTEAFF. The CDR3 DNA reads TGTGCCAGCAGTTTCGAAGGGAGATTGAACACTGAAGCTTTCTTT. The gene calls are TRBV28 and TRBJ1-1; D is ambiguous. Trimming left V 3 bases short and J 0 bases short, with 11 bases between. Per germline, CDR1 MDHEN and CDR2 SYDVKM. The CDR3 is made up of 15 amino acids.

This chain uses TRBV14 with TRBJ1-2; D call uncertain. Germline-derived CDR1 and CDR2 are SGHDN and FVKESK. V was shortened by 3 bases and J by 5 bases, with 10 bases between the two germline ends. The CDR3 length is 13 residues. The CDR3 bases are TGTGCCAGCAGCCAGATTAAGGATTATGGCTACACCTTC. Protein: CASSQIKDYGYTF.

The rearrangement uses TRBV9 and TRBJ1-3; D uncertain. This CDR3 is 14 amino acids long. Trimming shortened V by 0 bases and J by 1 base, and 5 bases separated the two germline ends. The V gene's germline CDR1 is SGDLS and CDR2 YYNGEE. The CDR3: CASSVGASGNTIYF. In nucleotides, the CDR3 is TGTGCCAGCAGCGTAGGGGCGTCTGGAAACACCATATATTTT. Drawing the rest from reference TRBV9 and TRBJ1-3, the complete variable domain is DSGVTQTPKHLITATGQRVTLRCSPRSGDLSVYWYQQSLDQGLQFLIQYYNGEERAKGNILERFSAQQFPDLHSELNLSSLELGDSALYFCASSVGASGNTIYFGEGSWLTVV.

The V gene is TRBV30, the J gene TRBJ1-1; D not certain. The CDR3 totals 13 residues. The V end lost 2 bases, the J end lost 5 bases, and 12 bases lay between the germline ends. Germline CDR1 GTSNPN, CDR2 SVGIG (reference sequence). In DNA form, the CDR3 reads TGTGCCTGGAGTCCTGACAAGGATACTGAAGCTTTCTTT. Translating it yields CAWSPDKDTEAFF.

This clone was observed a single time. The chain links TRBV5-4 to TRBJ2-2; 7 bases line up with TRBD1. Germline CDR1 reads SGHNT; CDR2 reads YYREEE (reference sequence). V lost 4 bases and J lost 2; bases outside the gene matches: 5. The CDR3 covers 15 residues. The DNA of the CDR3 is TGTGCCAGCAGCCAGGGACAGATCAACACCGGGGAGCTGTTTTTT. The encoded protein is CASSQGQINTGELFF.

This clone was counted once. The rearrangement joins TRBV6-5 to TRBJ1-2, with TRBD1 as a possible D gene (5 bases). V lost 4 bases, J lost 0 bases, and 15 bases lay in between. There are 16 residues in the CDR3. Germline values: CDR1 MNHEY, CDR2 SVGAGI. The CDR3 sequence is CASSSRRGDANYGYTF. The CDR3 DNA sequence: TGTGCCAGCAGTTCGCGTAGGGGAGATGCTAACTATGGCTACACCTTC.

The chain recombines TRBV2 with TRBJ2-1; 10 nucleotides match TRBD2. From germline, CDR1 is SNHLY and CDR2 FYNNEI. The V segment lost 6 bases and the J segment 6 bases; nucleotides outside the gene matches: 11. The CDR3 extends over 16 amino acids. The CDR3 protein is CASRRGSGRASNEQFF. The CDR3 DNA sequence: TGTGCCAGCAGACGAGGGAGCGGGAGGGCCTCCAATGAGCAGTTCTTC.

V gene TRBV11-3 combines with J gene TRBJ2-3; no firm D call. V was cut by 3 bases and J by 4 bases, with 8 bases left in between. Germline V lookup: CDR1 SGHNT, CDR2 YENEEA. The CDR3 is made up of 13 amino acids. Here the CDR3 reads CASSFYRADTQYF. CDR3 bases: TGTGCCAGCAGCTTTTATAGAGCAGATACGCAGTATTTT.

The chain links TRBV21-1 to TRBJ2-7; no DNA check was done on the table's D call, TRBD2. TRBV21-1 is recorded as a pseudogene. The CDR3 length is 16 residues. The CDR3, as DNA: TGTGCCAGCAGCAAATGGGAGGGCCCTAGGTCCTACGAGCAGTACTTC. Amino acids: CASSKWEGPRSYEQYF.

This chain connects TRBV11-3 to TRBJ2-5; D is unresolved. CDR1 is SGHNT, CDR2 YENEEA, per germline. Trimming pared 1 base from V and 5 bases from J, leaving 14 bases between. CDR3 length: 15 residues. CDR3 sequence reads: CASSLGPGMQETQYF. CDR3 nucleotides: TGTGCCAGCAGCTTAGGGCCGGGTATGCAGGAGACCCAGTACTTC. Variable domain in full (rest from reference TRBV11-3 and TRBJ2-5): EAGVVQSPRYKIIEKKQPVAFWCNPISGHNTLYWYLQNLGQGPELLIRYENEEAVDDSQLPKDRFSAERLKGVDSTLKIQPAELGDSAVYLCASSLGPGMQETQYFGPGTRLLVL.

This CDR3 is CASSPTEAMGKLFF. Written as DNA, the CDR3 is TGTGCCAGCAGCCCGACGGAAGCTATGGGAAAACTGTTTTTT. The gene calls are TRBV11-2 and TRBJ1-4; unclear D gene. Trimming removed 5 bases from V and 10 bases from J, with 17 bases in between. Germline CDR1 is SGHAT and CDR2 is FQNNGV. There are 14 residues in the CDR3.

The chain combines TRBV2 with TRBJ1-5; D may be TRBD1 (5 bases). The CDR3 sequence is 12 residues long. Germline values: CDR1 SNHLY, CDR2 FYNNEI. In nucleotides, the CDR3 is TGTGACGTGGCAGGGCCTAATCAGCCCCAGCATTTT. Amino acids: CDVAGPNQPQHF.

The chain uses TRBV2 and TRBJ1-2; 9 bases align to TRBD1. Germline V gives CDR1 SNHLY, CDR2 FYNNEI. The CDR3 runs 14 residues. Trimming cost V 4 bases and J 8 bases; bases outside gene matches: 8. Here the CDR3 reads CASSAQQGAGGYTF. The CDR3, as DNA: TGTGCCAGCAGTGCTCAACAGGGGGCTGGGGGCTACACCTTC.

The CDR3 bases are TGTGCCAGCAGTCAACTTAGCGGGAGGGCCCTGGAGACCCAGTACTTC. It codes for CASSQLSGRALETQYF. The genes are TRBV6-2 or TRBV6-3 and TRBJ2-5; 11 bases map to TRBD2. V shed 5 bases, J shed 5 bases, and the junction held 10 bases outside the gene matches. The CDR3 totals 16 residues. Per germline, CDR1 MNHEY and CDR2 SVGEGT.

J is TRBJ2-7 and V is TRBV7-6; TRBD2 matches 8 bases. Trimming took 1 base from V and 4 from J; bases not matched to a gene: 9. Germline values: CDR1 SGHVS, CDR2 FNYEAQ. The CDR3 loop spans 16 amino acids. The DNA of the CDR3 is TGTGCCAGCAGCTTAGGGTTAGCGGGGCAAGTTTACGAGCAGTACTTC. Translating gives CASSLGLAGQVYEQYF.

The rearrangement uses TRBV30 and TRBJ1-3; D is uncertain. CDR1 and CDR2 (germline): GTSNPN, SVGIG (reference sequence). V lost 2 bases, J lost 0 bases, and 5 bases lay in between. This CDR3 spans 13 amino acids. CDR3: CAWSQSSGNTIYF. The CDR3 DNA reads TGTGCCTGGAGTCAGAGCTCTGGAAACACCATATATTTT.

Concerning this clone itself: The limits of the CDR3 on the DNA are not certain, so only TCRdb's listed CDR3 is given. This CDR3 reads CASSQWAKGAPSFF. The chain has TRBV3-1 (or the pseudogene TRBV3-2) and TRBJ2-1; the table's D call, TRBD1, has no DNA check behind it. Per the germline V gene, CDR1 is LGHDT and CDR2 is YNNKEL (reference sequence). The CDR3 is 14 residues long, counting both termini.

The V call is TRBV21-1, the J call TRBJ2-7; whether TRBD2, the table's D call, matches the DNA was not checked. TRBV21-1 is noted as a pseudogene. The CDR3 sequence is 18 residues long. Here the CDR3 DNA reads TGTGCCAGCAGCAACCTGACTAGCGGGAGGAGGGTTCCTCAGGAGCAGTACTTC. Its translation is CASSNLTSGRRVPQEQYF.